Listed here is a single T cell receptor beta chain. A sample-barcoded 5' primer and a J-beta primer mix were used in a second PCR of about 6 to 12 cycles. Unique molecular identifiers of 12 random nucleotides labeled each cDNA. TCRdb recomputed calls from the 5' RACE reads with MiXCR, one row per CDR3 protein. Of approximately 1.5 million distinct CDR3 sequences listed, about 31% were seen once; the top ten hold about 11%. Germline CDR1 reads SGHRS; CDR2 reads YFSETQ. V lost 4 bases and J lost 0; bases outside the gene matches: 6. The length of the CDR3 is 16 residues. The record originates from a study of blood T cells in healthy people across ages.

The source of this sequence is a woman aged 30 to 39 in good health. This chain connects TRBV5-1 to TRBJ2-3; TRBD2 matches 9 bases. Sequencing was carried out using blood. DNA for the CDR3: TGCGCCAGCAGCCCGTGGACTAGCGCTAGCACAGATACGCAGTATTTT. Amino acid sequence: CASSPWTSASTDTQYF.